This T cell receptor beta chain is drawn from a study of blood T cell repertoires in COVID-19. The V and J ends lost 2 bases and 3 bases, in that order; junction bases with no gene match: 3. Looked up from germline, CDR1 is SGHKS and CDR2 is YYEKEE (reference sequence). CDR3 size: 15 residues. Recruited during active infection, patients (from Seattle) were subsequently followed longitudinally. TCRdb keeps only in-frame clones here, not all; method: immunoSEQ multiplex PCR. The table lists about 160,000 clones, around nine tenths of them singletons. The J gene is TRBJ2-3, the V gene TRBV5-5; 10 nucleotides line up with TRBD2. Sequencing was done on a sample of peripheral blood. The sequence derives from a woman in her 70s with COVID-19, enrolled during active disease. The chain's CDR3 is CASSFGTSETDTQYF. The CDR3 DNA reads TGTGCCAGCAGCTTCGGGACTAGCGAAACAGATACGCAGTATTTT.